This T cell receptor (beta chain) comes out of a study of neoadjuvant anti-PD-1 for oral cavity cancer. On the study more broadly: Non-progressing patients received a fourth nivolumab dose near day 43, then surgery on days 50-56.

Per the germline V gene, CDR1 is ENHRY and CDR2 is SYGVKD. CDR3 size: 15 residues. V shed 6 bases, J shed 4 bases, and the junction held 8 bases outside the gene matches. Blood libraries mostly used 400 to 500 ng genomic DNA, six replicates each. Clones were sequenced by immunoSEQ multiplex PCR, and TCRdb holds only the in-frame ones, with some missing. The profile covers about 68,000 clones, with roughly 81% appearing a single time and 3% to 4% taken by the ten largest. Time point reported: after neoadjuvant nivolumab, at surgical resection. Details on this clone: Its target is unknown.

Findings and limits, study-wide: Higher pretreatment Treg/Th17 ratios tracked higher pretreatment blood clonality.

The receptor comes from a person between 40 and 80 years old with oral cavity squamous cell carcinoma. This rearrangement joins TRBV10-3 to TRBJ2-7; 11 positions match TRBD2. Sequenced material: PBMCs, taken after nivolumab (anti-PD-1) treatment. In DNA, the CDR3 is TGTGCCATCAGCCCAGCCGGGACTAGCGGATACGAGCAGTACTTC. It is translated as CAISPAGTSGYEQYF.